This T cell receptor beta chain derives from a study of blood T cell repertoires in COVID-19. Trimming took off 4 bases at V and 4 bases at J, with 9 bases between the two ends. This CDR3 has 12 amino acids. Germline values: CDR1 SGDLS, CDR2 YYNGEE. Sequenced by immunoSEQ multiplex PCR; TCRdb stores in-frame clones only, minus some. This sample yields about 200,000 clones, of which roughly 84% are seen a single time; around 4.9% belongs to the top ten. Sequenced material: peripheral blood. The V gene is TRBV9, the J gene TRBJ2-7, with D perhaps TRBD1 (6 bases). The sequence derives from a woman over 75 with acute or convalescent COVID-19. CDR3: CASSRTEYEQYF. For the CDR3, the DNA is TGTGCCAGCAGCCGGACAGAATACGAGCAGTACTTC.